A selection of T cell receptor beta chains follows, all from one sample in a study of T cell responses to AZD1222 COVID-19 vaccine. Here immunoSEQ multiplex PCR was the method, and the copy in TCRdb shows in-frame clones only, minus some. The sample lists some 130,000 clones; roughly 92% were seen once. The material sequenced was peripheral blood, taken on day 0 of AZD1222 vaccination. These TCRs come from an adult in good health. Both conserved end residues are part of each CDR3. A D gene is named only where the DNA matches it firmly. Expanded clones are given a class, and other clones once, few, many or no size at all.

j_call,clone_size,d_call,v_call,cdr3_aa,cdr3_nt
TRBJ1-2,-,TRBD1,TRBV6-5,CASSYSEGQIYGYTF,TGTGCCAGCAGTTACTCCGAGGGACAGATTTATGGCTACACCTTC
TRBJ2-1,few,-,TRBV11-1,CASSLVPRDEQFF,TGTGCCAGCAGCTTAGTCCCCCGGGATGAGCAGTTCTTC
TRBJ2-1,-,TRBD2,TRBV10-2,CASRKAGGHNEQFF,TGCGCCAGCAGGAAAGCGGGAGGCCACAATGAGCAGTTCTTC
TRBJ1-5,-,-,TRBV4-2,CASSQGDQPQHF,TGTGCCAGCAGCCAAGGAGATCAGCCCCAGCATTTT
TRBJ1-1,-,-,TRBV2,CASSERLEAFF,TGTGCCAGCAGTGAACGCCTTGAAGCTTTCTTT
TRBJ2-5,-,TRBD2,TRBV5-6,CASSPASGGRETQYF,TGTGCCAGCAGCCCCGCGTCGGGGGGACGAGAGACCCAGTACTTC
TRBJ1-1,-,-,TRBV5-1,CASSLAGKLDTEAFF,TGCGCCAGCAGCTTGGCAGGGAAGTTGGACACTGAAGCTTTCTTT
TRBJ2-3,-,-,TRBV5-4,CASSSKRTASTDTQYF,TGTGCCAGCAGTTCAAAGCGGACTGCTAGCACAGATACGCAGTATTTT
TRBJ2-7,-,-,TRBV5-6,CASSLRDYEQYF,TGTGCCAGCAGCTTACGGGACTACGAGCAGTACTTC
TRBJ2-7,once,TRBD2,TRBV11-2,CASSVASGIYEQYF,TGTGCCAGCAGCGTTGCCAGCGGGATCTACGAGCAGTACTTC
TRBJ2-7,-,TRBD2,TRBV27,CASSLSGSGVEQYF,TGTGCCAGCAGTTTATCGGGTAGCGGGGTGGAGCAGTACTTC
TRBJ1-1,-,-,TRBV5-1,CASTSIGGEAFF,TGCGCCAGCACCTCCATTGGGGGAGAGGCTTTCTTT
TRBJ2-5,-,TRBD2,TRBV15,CATSRGLAQETQYF,TGTGCCACCAGCAGAGGACTAGCTCAAGAGACCCAGTACTTC
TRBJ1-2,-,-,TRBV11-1,CASNSYDRLNYGYTF,TGTGCCAGCAACTCTTACGACAGGCTCAACTATGGCTACACCTTC
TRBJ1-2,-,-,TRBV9,CASSVAGADYGYTF,TGTGCCAGCAGCGTAGCAGGGGCGGACTATGGCTACACCTTC
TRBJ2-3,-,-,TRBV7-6,CASSLPSTDTQYF,TGTGCCAGCAGCTTACCCAGCACAGATACGCAGTATTTT
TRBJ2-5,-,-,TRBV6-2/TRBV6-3,CASSSQETQYF,TGTGCCAGCAGTAGCCAAGAGACCCAGTACTTC
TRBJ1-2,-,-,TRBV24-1,CATSAAGNYGYTF,TGTGCCACCAGTGCGGCAGGGAACTATGGCTACACCTTC
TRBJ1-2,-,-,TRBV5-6,CASSLVTGWDGYTF,TGTGCCAGCAGCTTGGTAACGGGGTGGGATGGCTACACCTTC
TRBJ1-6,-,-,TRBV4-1,CASSTQGSPLHF,TGCGCCAGCAGCACGCAGGGTTCACCCCTCCACTTT
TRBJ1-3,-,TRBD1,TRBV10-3,CAISLTGSPGNTIYF,TGTGCCATCAGCCTGACAGGGTCCCCTGGAAACACCATATATTTT
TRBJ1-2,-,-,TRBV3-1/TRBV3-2,CASSLDNNYGYTF,TGTGCCAGCAGCCTAGATAATAACTATGGCTACACCTTC
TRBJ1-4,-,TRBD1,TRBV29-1,CSARQGASNEKLFF,TGCAGTGCTAGGCAGGGGGCCTCTAATGAAAAACTGTTTTTT
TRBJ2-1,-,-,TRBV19,CASSTGSRVYNEQFF,TGTGCCAGTAGTACCGGGTCCAGAGTATACAATGAGCAGTTCTTC
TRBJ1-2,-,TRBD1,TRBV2,CASSGQGWYGYTF,TGTGCCAGCAGCGGACAGGGTTGGTATGGCTACACCTTC
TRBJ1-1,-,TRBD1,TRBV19,CASSIGQGVDTEAFF,TGTGCCAGTAGTATAGGACAGGGGGTTGACACTGAAGCTTTCTTT
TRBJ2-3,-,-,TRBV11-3,CASSLGLSTDTQYF,TGTGCCAGCAGCTTAGGTCTCAGCACAGATACGCAGTATTTT
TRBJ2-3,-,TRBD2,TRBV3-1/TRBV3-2,CASSPSGGYTDTQYF,TGTGCCAGCAGTCCTAGCGGGGGATACACAGATACGCAGTATTTT
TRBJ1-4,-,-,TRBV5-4,CASSLGREEKLFF,TGTGCCAGCAGCTTGGGAAGAGAGGAAAAACTGTTTTTT
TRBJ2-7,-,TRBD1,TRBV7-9,CASSPTGRGSEQYF,TGTGCCAGCAGCCCGACAGGGAGAGGATCCGAGCAGTACTTC
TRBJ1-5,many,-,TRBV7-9,CASSFTSGQPQHF,TGTGCCAGCAGCTTCACGTCCGGTCAGCCCCAGCATTTT
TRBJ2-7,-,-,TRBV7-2,CASSSPWRVYEQYF,TGTGCCAGCAGCTCACCGTGGAGGGTCTACGAGCAGTACTTC
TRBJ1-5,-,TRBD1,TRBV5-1,CASSPRTGMGQPQHF,TGCGCCAGCAGCCCGAGGACAGGGATGGGTCAGCCCCAGCATTTT
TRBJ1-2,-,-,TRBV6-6,CASRPPGLPNYGYTF,TGTGCCAGCAGGCCCCCGGGACTTCCTAACTATGGCTACACCTTC
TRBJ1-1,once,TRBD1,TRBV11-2,CASSLGTGGSAFF,TGTGCCAGCAGCTTAGGAACAGGGGGCTCGGCTTTCTTT
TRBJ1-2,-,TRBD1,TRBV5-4,CASSPYTTGDSYGYTF,TGTGCCAGCAGCCCTTATACCACAGGGGATAGCTATGGCTACACCTTC
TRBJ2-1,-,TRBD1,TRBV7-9,CASSAPTGSFDEQFF,TGTGCCAGCAGCGCTCCGACAGGGTCGTTCGATGAGCAGTTCTTC
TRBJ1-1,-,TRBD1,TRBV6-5,CASSSGQVNTEAFF,TGTGCCAGCAGTTCGGGACAGGTGAACACTGAAGCTTTCTTT
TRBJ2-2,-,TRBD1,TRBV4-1,CASRKTGGTGELFF,TGCGCCAGCAGAAAGACAGGGGGTACCGGGGAGCTGTTTTTT
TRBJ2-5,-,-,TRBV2,CASSETVMETQYF,TGTGCCAGCAGCGAGACTGTAATGGAGACCCAGTACTTC
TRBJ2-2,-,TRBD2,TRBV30,CATKGLAGGDTGELFF,TGTGCCACCAAGGGACTAGCGGGAGGGGACACCGGGGAGCTGTTTTTT
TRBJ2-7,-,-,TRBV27,CASSWAGRSYEQYF,TGTGCCAGCAGTTGGGCGGGACGAAGCTACGAGCAGTACTTC
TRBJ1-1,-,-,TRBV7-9,CASSPGGHMNTEAFF,TGTGCCAGCAGCCCGGGGGGACATATGAACACTGAAGCTTTCTTT
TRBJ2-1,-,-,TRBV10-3,CAISEDLFDNEQFF,TGTGCCATCAGCGAGGACCTCTTTGACAATGAGCAGTTCTTC
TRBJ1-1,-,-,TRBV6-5,CAPRLLNTEAFF,TGTGCCCCCCGTTTACTGAACACTGAAGCTTTCTTT
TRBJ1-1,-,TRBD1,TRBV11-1,CASSFIKGGQDKAFF,TGTGCCAGCAGCTTCATCAAAGGGGGACAGGACAAAGCTTTCTTT
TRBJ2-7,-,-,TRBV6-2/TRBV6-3,CASSPAERDTHEQYF,TGTGCCAGCAGTCCCGCGGAACGGGACACCCACGAGCAGTACTTC
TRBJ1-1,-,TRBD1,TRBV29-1,CSVGDREGTEAFF,TGCAGCGTCGGAGACAGGGAAGGAACTGAAGCTTTCTTT
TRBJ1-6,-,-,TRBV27,CASSYPGSPLHF,TGTGCCAGCAGTTATCCGGGTTCACCCCTCCACTTT
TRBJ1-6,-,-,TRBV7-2,CASSLGGPQVNSPLHF,TGTGCCAGCAGCTTAGGGGGGCCACAGGTTAATTCACCCCTCCACTTT
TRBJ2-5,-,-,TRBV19,CASSPLERGETQYF,TGTGCCAGTAGTCCCCTCGAGCGTGGGGAGACCCAGTACTTC
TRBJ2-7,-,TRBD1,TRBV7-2,CASSLYGTDIYEQYF,TGTGCCAGCAGCTTATACGGGACAGATATCTACGAGCAGTACTTC
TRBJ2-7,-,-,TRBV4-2,CASSQVRRASYEQYF,TGTGCCAGCAGCCAAGTCAGGCGGGCTTCCTACGAGCAGTACTTC
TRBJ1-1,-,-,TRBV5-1,CASSQDARGEAFF,TGCGCCAGCAGCCAGGACGCCCGAGGGGAAGCTTTCTTT
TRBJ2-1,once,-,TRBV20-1,CSAPVVDEQFF,TGCAGTGCTCCCGTAGTGGATGAGCAGTTCTTC
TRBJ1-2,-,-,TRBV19,CASSMSVSHGYTF,TGTGCCAGTAGTATGTCGGTTAGTCATGGCTACACCTTC
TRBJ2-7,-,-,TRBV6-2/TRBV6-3,CASSYSSRRAGDSYEQYF,TGTGCCAGCAGTTACTCGAGCAGGAGGGCCGGGGACTCCTACGAGCAGTACTTC
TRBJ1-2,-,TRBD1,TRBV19,CASNRAGGNLYGYTF,TGTGCCAGTAACAGGGCAGGGGGCAACCTCTATGGCTACACCTTC
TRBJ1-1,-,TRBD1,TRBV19,CASSLRQGRTEAFF,TGTGCCAGTAGCCTCAGACAGGGCAGGACTGAAGCTTTCTTT